The table lists the clone carrying this T cell receptor beta chain with a count of one. The target antigen is unknown. Only in-frame clones appear in the TCRdb table, and some are missing; sequencing was by immunoSEQ multiplex PCR. The repertoire holds about 110,000 clones, 70% to 90% seen once, with about 3.3% in the top ten. The data were taken from a study of T cell responses to AZD1222 COVID-19 vaccine. With 4 bases removed from V and 6 bases from J, the gap between germline ends came to 18 bases. The CDR3 is made up of 15 amino acids. Per germline, CDR1 LNHNV and CDR2 YYDKDF (reference sequence). Study-level findings and limits: The peak T cell response came first, and repertoires were sampled only after it. Reports indicate that nearly half of spike-specific TCRs are directed at unmutated variant regions. Most donors were white British, females outnumbered males, and clonal diversity was possibly underestimated.

This sequence was found in an adult in good health. The sequencing here drew on peripheral blood, taken on day 0 of AZD1222 vaccination. This chain joins TRBV15 and TRBJ1-1; D might be TRBD1 (5 bases). As DNA, the CDR3 is TGTGCCACCAGCACCTACCGGGCAGGGAGGGCTGAAGCTTTCTTT. It specifies CATSTYRAGRAEAFF.